This TCR beta chain was found in a study of T cells in Graves' hyperthyroidism and ophthalmopathy. Turning to the study itself: Prior to any treatment, at the point of initial diagnosis, peripheral blood was collected.

Per germline, CDR1 SQVTM and CDR2 ANQGSEA. Unmatched junction bases numbered 9, after V lost 4 bases and J lost 3 bases. The CDR3 has 16 residues. This clonotype was recorded at least ten times. Its antigen is currently unknown. Study-level findings and limits: Most thyroid-expanded clonotypes above 0.001 were also found in blood.

Ophthalmopathy cases met thresholds of Clinical Activity Score at least 3, NOSPECS grade at least 4 and duration under 3 months. Using around 10 ml of fresh peripheral blood, PBMCs were prepared. Amplified TCR beta CDR3 regions derived from RNA transcripts. A first-round RT-PCR of the TCR CDR3 used the HTBI primer set. TCRdb re-derived calls from the multiplex PCR reads in MiXCR, one entry per CDR3 protein. Of about 600,000 distinct CDR3 sequences in the sample, roughly 16% are singletons; the top ten hold about 3.5%. The receptor comes from a woman between 35 and 50 years old with Graves' ophthalmopathy. The sequencing input was blood. The genes are TRBV29-1 and TRBJ2-1, with 10 bases lining up with TRBD2. The CDR3 nucleotides read TGCAGCGTTGGATCGACTAGCGGGTGGGGCTACAATGAGCAGTTCTTC. Encoded protein: CSVGSTSGWGYNEQFF.